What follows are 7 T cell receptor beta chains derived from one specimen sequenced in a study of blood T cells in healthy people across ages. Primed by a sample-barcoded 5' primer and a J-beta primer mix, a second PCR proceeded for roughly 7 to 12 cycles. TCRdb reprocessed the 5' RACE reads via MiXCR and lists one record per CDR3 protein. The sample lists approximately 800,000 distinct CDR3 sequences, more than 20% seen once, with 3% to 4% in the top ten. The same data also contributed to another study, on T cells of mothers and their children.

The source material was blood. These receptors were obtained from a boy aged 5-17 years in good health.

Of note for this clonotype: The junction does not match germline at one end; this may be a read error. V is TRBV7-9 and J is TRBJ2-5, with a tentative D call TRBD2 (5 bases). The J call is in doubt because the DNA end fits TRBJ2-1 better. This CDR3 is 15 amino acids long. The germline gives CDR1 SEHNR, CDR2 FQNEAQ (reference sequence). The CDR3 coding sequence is TGTGCCAGCAGCGGCCTGACTATTAAATACAACGAGCAGTTCTTC. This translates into CASSGLTIKYNEQFF.

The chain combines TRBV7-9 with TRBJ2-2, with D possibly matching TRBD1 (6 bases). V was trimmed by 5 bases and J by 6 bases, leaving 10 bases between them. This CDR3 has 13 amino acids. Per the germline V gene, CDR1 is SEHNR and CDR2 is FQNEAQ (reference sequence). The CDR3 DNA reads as TGTGCCAGCAGCGGGGGCACGGCCGGGGAGCTGTTTTTT. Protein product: CASSGGTAGELFF.

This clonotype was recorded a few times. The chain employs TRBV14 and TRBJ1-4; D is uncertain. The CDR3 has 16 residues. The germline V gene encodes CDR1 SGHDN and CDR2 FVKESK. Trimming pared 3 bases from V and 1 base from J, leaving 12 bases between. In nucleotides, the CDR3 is TGTGCCAGCAGCCAGAACAGACGCCGAACTAATGAAAAACTGTTTTTT. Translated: CASSQNRRRTNEKLFF.

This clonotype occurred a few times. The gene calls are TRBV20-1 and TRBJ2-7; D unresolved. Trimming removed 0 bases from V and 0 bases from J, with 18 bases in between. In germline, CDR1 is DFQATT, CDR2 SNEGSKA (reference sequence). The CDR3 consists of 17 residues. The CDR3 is CSARDPTVGVYSYEQYF. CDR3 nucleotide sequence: TGCAGTGCTAGAGATCCAACTGTAGGAGTTTACTCCTACGAGCAGTACTTC.

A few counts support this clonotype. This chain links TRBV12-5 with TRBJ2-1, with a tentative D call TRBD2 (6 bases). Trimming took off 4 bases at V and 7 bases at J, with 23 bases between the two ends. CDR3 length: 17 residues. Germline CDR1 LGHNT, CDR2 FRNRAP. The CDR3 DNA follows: TGTGCTAGTGGTTACGAACAGTCTCGCGGGGTAACGAATGAGCAGTTCTTC. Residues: CASGYEQSRGVTNEQFF. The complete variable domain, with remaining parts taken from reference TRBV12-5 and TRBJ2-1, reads DARVTQTPRHKVTEMGQEVTMRCQPILGHNTVFWYRQTMMQGLELLAYFRNRAPLDDSGMPKDRFSAEMPDATLATLKIQPSEPRDSAVYFCASGYEQSRGVTNEQFFGPGTRLTVL.

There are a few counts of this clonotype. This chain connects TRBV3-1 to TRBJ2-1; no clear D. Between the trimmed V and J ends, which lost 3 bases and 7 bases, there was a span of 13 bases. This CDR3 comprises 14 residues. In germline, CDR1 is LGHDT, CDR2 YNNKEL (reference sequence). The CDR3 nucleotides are TGTGCCAGCAGCCAGGGCTACATCAGGAATGAGCAGTTCTTC. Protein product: CASSQGYIRNEQFF.

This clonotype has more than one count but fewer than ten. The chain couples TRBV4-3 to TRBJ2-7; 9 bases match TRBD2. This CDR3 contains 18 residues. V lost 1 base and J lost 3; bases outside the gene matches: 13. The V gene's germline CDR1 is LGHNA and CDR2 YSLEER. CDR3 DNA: TGCGCCAGCAGCCAAGTGTATAAGGGGCTAGCGGGGAGCTACGAGCAGTACTTC. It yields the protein CASSQVYKGLAGSYEQYF.